A few counts support the clone carrying this T cell receptor (beta chain). CDR3 length equals 15 residues. The germline V gene encodes CDR1 SEHNR and CDR2 FQNEAQ (reference sequence). V was pared by 1 base and J by 8 bases, with 18 bases between. The source of the sample is a study of blood T cell repertoires in COVID-19. The method was immunoSEQ multiplex PCR; TCRdb's version includes in-frame clones alone and lacks a portion of them. The data hold tens of thousands of clones, with roughly 82% observed a single time. This clonotype originated in a woman aged 55 to 70 with acute or convalescent COVID-19. The material sequenced was peripheral blood. The rearrangement links TRBV7-9 to TRBJ2-7; D perhaps matches TRBD2 (7 bases). CDR3 bases: TGTGCCAGCAGCTTAGAGGGGGTAGCGGGTCCCAAGCAGTACTTC. Amino acid sequence: CASSLEGVAGPKQYF.